The rows below give T cell receptor beta chains drawn from one sample of a study of shared clonotypes between healthy human individuals. Method: immunoSEQ multiplex PCR; TCRdb's copy keeps in-frame clones and lacks some. The table has more than 550,000 clones, 90% to 95% seen once. The specimen sequenced was naive CD8+ T cells sorted from blood. Receptor source: a young man in good health. The CDR3 runs from the conserved cysteine through the conserved F or W. A D gene is named only where the DNA matches it firmly. Only some rows state a clone size, as once, few, many or a class for expanded clones.

NA,TRBJ2-5,NA,TRBV5-5,CASRADSQETQYF,TGTGCCAGCAGAGCGGACAGTCAAGAGACCCAGTACTTC
NA,TRBJ2-1,TRBD2,TRBV9,CASSVGGAGGLRNEQFF,TGTGCCAGCAGCGTAGGGGGAGCGGGAGGGCTCAGGAATGAGCAGTTCTTC
NA,TRBJ2-7,TRBD1,TRBV7-8,CASSHGQGILDYEQYF,TGTGCCAGCAGCCACGGACAGGGGATCCTGGACTACGAGCAGTACTTC
NA,TRBJ1-4,NA,TRBV12-2,CASRLGEGQNEKLFF,TGTGCAAGTCGCTTAGGCGAGGGACAGAATGAAAAACTGTTTTTT
NA,TRBJ2-1,TRBD2,TRBV11-2,CASSFGGGPNEQFF,TGTGCCAGCAGCTTTGGGGGAGGGCCCAATGAGCAGTTCTTC
NA,TRBJ1-1,TRBD1,TRBV2,CASTGQGATEAFF,TGTGCCAGCACTGGACAGGGGGCGACTGAAGCTTTCTTT
NA,TRBJ2-5,NA,TRBV5-1,CASSLGYADLQETQYF,TGCGCCAGCAGCTTGGGGTATGCAGACCTACAAGAGACCCAGTACTTC
once,TRBJ2-3,TRBD2,TRBV19,CASSTRLAGVDSDTQYF,TGTGCCAGTAGTACAAGACTAGCGGGAGTGGACTCAGATACGCAGTATTTT
once,TRBJ2-1,NA,TRBV5-1,CASSLEVADNEQFF,TGCGCCAGCAGCTTGGAAGTTGCGGATAATGAGCAGTTCTTC
NA,TRBJ2-1,TRBD2,TRBV18,CASSSWTSGDSYNEQFF,TGTGCCAGCTCATCCTGGACTAGCGGGGATTCCTACAATGAGCAGTTCTTC
NA,TRBJ2-7,NA,TRBV7-9,CASSLGVGFRYEQYF,TGTGCCAGCAGCTTAGGTGTGGGGTTTAGGTACGAGCAGTACTTC
NA,TRBJ2-4,NA,TRBV7-3,CASSSRYDKYLGLAKNIQYF,TGTGCCAGCAGCTCCAGATACGACAAGTATCTTGGGCTAGCCAAAAACATTCAGTACTTC
few,TRBJ2-7,TRBD2,TRBV30,CAWDGRSSYEQYF,TGTGCCTGGGACGGGAGGTCCTCCTACGAGCAGTACTTC
NA,TRBJ2-5,TRBD2,TRBV6-1,CASSATGTSGSETQYF,TGTGCCAGCAGTGCCACCGGGACTAGCGGGTCGGAGACCCAGTACTTC
NA,TRBJ2-3,TRBD1,TRBV7-8,CASRRTGAPTDTQYF,TGTGCCAGCAGAAGGACAGGGGCCCCCACAGATACGCAGTATTTT
few,TRBJ1-5,NA,TRBV19,CASSMEADNQPQHF,TGTGCCAGTAGTATGGAGGCAGATAATCAGCCCCAGCATTTT
NA,TRBJ2-5,NA,TRBV5-1,CASSLTRDAFQETQYF,TGCGCCAGCAGCTTGACCAGGGATGCCTTCCAAGAGACCCAGTACTTC
NA,TRBJ2-7,TRBD1,TRBV19,CASSILTGGLYEQYF,TGTGCCAGTAGTATCCTGACAGGGGGCCTCTACGAGCAGTACTTC
NA,TRBJ2-2,NA,TRBV25-1,CASSEFLSGSTGELFF,TGTGCCAGCAGTGAATTCCTCAGCGGGTCAACCGGGGAGCTGTTTTTT
NA,TRBJ2-1,TRBD2,TRBV6-1,CASSDLLAGHRAAVEQFF,TGTGCCAGCAGTGATCTACTAGCGGGCCATCGCGCGGCTGTGGAGCAGTTCTTC
NA,TRBJ2-2,NA,TRBV6-1,CASSEEEGTGELFF,TGTGCCAGCAGTGAAGAGGAAGGCACCGGGGAGCTGTTTTTT
NA,TRBJ2-4,NA,TRBV29-1,CSVVYGSGNIQYF,TGCAGCGTTGTTTATGGTTCGGGAAACATTCAGTACTTC
NA,TRBJ2-7,NA,TRBV27,CASSLALGPIAYEQYF,TGTGCCAGCAGTTTAGCCCTAGGTCCTATTGCTTACGAGCAGTACTTC
NA,TRBJ2-1,NA,TRBV30,CAWNWGTNDEQFF,TGTGCCTGGAACTGGGGGACCAATGATGAGCAGTTCTTC
once,TRBJ2-7,TRBD1,TRBV5-8,CAGADRAAYEQYF,TGTGCTGGGGCAGACAGGGCCGCCTACGAGCAGTACTTC
NA,TRBJ2-7,NA,TRBV29-1,CSVVLANLTYEQYF,TGCAGCGTTGTTCTAGCGAATTTAACCTACGAGCAGTACTTC
NA,TRBJ2-3,NA,TRBV25-1,CASNDGGRAVPGTDTQYF,TGTGCCAGCAACGATGGTGGCCGAGCCGTGCCGGGCACAGATACGCAGTATTTT
NA,TRBJ2-7,NA,TRBV2,CASSGTRDKYF,TGTGCCAGCAGTGGTACCAGGGATAAGTACTTC
NA,TRBJ2-7,NA,TRBV4-2,CASSQEGPQQQYF,TGTGCCAGCAGCCAAGAGGGGCCCCAGCAGCAGTACTTC
NA,TRBJ2-3,NA,TRBV27,CASSSKRTYTSTDTQYF,TGTGCCAGCAGTTCCAAACGGACTTATACTAGCACAGATACGCAGTATTTT
NA,TRBJ2-5,NA,TRBV21-1,CASSSPWETSSGRTQETQYF,TGTGCCAGCAGCTCACCGTGGGAAACATCAAGCGGGAGGACCCAAGAGACCCAGTACTTC
NA,TRBJ2-5,TRBD1,TRBV4-1,CASSNTGGGYQETQYF,TGCGCCAGCAGCAATACAGGGGGCGGTTACCAAGAGACCCAGTACTTC
NA,TRBJ2-1,NA,TRBV7-9,CASSLVIADEQFF,TGTGCCAGCAGCTTAGTCATCGCGGATGAGCAGTTCTTC
once,TRBJ2-6,NA,TRBV19,CASSMVSGANVLTF,TGTGCCAGTAGTATGGTCTCTGGGGCCAACGTCCTGACTTTC
NA,TRBJ2-3,TRBD2,TRBV29-1,CSGEASGSLADTQYF,TGCAGCGGGGAGGCTAGCGGGTCTCTGGCAGATACGCAGTATTTT
NA,TRBJ2-2,TRBD2,TRBV7-6,CASSSGLAGGDTGELFF,TGTGCCAGCAGCTCGGGACTAGCGGGAGGAGATACCGGGGAGCTGTTTTTT
NA,TRBJ2-7,TRBD1,TRBV10-3,CAISPDREFYEQYF,TGTGCCATCAGTCCGGACAGGGAATTCTACGAGCAGTACTTC
NA,TRBJ2-7,NA,TRBV11-2,CASSLTGGRYEQYF,TGTGCCAGCAGCTTAACAGGAGGGAGGTACGAGCAGTACTTC
NA,TRBJ2-5,NA,TRBV28,CASTPPTGETQYF,TGTGCCAGCACTCCTCCCACGGGAGAGACCCAGTACTTC
NA,TRBJ2-7,NA,TRBV7-6,CASSLAPPPGVYEQYF,TGTGCCAGCAGCTTAGCGCCTCCCCCCGGGGTCTACGAGCAGTACTTC
NA,TRBJ2-5,TRBD2,TRBV18,CASSPIIREGREETQYF,TGTGCCAGCTCACCTATAATACGGGAGGGCCGTGAGGAGACCCAGTACTTC
NA,TRBJ2-1,NA,TRBV9,CASSVEGSGQIYEQFF,TGTGCCAGCAGCGTAGAAGGTTCTGGTCAGATATATGAGCAGTTCTTC
NA,TRBJ1-1,NA,TRBV29-1,CSFLRMNTEAFF,TGCAGCTTTCTTCGAATGAACACTGAAGCTTTCTTT
NA,TRBJ2-7,NA,TRBV18,CASSPYDSDLHYEQYF,TGTGCCAGCTCACCATACGACAGCGACCTACACTACGAGCAGTACTTC
NA,TRBJ2-3,TRBD1,TRBV18,CASSPPDRGYTDTQYF,TGTGCCAGCTCACCACCGGACAGGGGGTATACAGATACGCAGTATTTT
NA,TRBJ2-1,NA,TRBV5-4,CASSKIGNEQFF,TGTGCCAGCAGCAAAATTGGAAATGAGCAGTTCTTC
NA,TRBJ1-5,NA,TRBV28,CASRGSNQPQHF,TGTGCCAGCAGAGGGAGCAATCAGCCCCAGCATTTT
NA,TRBJ2-7,NA,TRBV7-8,CASSEGGDYEQYF,TGTGCCAGCAGCGAGGGGGGAGACTACGAGCAGTACTTC
NA,TRBJ2-5,NA,TRBV19,CASSSSEYQETQYF,TGTGCCAGTAGTTCCAGCGAATACCAAGAGACCCAGTACTTC